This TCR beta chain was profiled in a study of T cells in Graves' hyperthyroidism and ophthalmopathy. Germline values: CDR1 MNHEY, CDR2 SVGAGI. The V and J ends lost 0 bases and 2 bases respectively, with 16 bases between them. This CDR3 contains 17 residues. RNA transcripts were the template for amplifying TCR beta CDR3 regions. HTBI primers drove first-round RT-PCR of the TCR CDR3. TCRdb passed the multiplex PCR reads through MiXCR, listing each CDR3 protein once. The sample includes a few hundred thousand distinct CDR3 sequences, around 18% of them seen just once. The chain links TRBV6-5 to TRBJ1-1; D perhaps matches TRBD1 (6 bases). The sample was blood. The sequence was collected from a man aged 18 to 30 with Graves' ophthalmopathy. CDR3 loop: CASSYSMTGGLNTEAFF. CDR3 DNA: TGTGCCAGCAGTTACTCCATGACGGGGGGGCTAAACACTGAAGCTTTCTTT.